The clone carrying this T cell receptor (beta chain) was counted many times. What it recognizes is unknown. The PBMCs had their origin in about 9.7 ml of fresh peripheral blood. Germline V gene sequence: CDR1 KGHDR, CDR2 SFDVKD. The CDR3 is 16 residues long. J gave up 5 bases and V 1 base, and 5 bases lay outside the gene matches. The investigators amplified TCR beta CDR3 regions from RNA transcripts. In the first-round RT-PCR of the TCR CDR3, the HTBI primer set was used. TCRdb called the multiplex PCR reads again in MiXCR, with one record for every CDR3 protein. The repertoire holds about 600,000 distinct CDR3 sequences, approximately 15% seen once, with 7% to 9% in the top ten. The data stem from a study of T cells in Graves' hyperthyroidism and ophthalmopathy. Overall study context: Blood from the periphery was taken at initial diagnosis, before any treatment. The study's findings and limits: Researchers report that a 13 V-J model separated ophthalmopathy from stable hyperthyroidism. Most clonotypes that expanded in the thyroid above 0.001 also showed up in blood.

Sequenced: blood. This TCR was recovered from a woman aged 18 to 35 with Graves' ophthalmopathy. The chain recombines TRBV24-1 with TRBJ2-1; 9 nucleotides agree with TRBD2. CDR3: CATSDLLAGGDNEQFF. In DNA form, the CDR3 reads TGTGCCACCAGTGATTTACTTGCGGGAGGGGACAATGAGCAGTTCTTC.